This T cell receptor (beta chain) was recovered during a study of T cell changes during pregnancy in multiple sclerosis. The CDR3 extends over 14 amino acids. CDR1 SNHLY and CDR2 FYNNEI come from the germline V gene. The V gene lost 6 bases and the J gene lost 2 bases, with 11 bases spanning the gap. Some clones are missing from TCRdb's copy, which holds only in-frame ones; the method was immunoSEQ multiplex PCR. The sample holds 50,000 or so clones; over 80% are singletons and the top ten take just over 0.55%. The origin of this receptor is a female donor with multiple sclerosis, enrolled in a pregnancy study. The source was CD4+ T cells from peripheral blood mononuclear cells, collected after pregnancy. This chain links TRBV2 with TRBJ1-3, with no clear D. The CDR3 is CASRSGTAGNTIYF. CDR3 nucleotide sequence: TGTGCCAGCAGGTCCGGTACGGCTGGAAACACCATATATTTT.